The 23 T cell receptor beta chains presented below share a single source sample, sequenced in a study of regulatory T cells in long-lasting Graves disease. iRepertoire HTBI primers and Arm-PCR of CDR3 regions built TCR beta libraries. TCRdb redid the calling of the multiplex PCR reads with MiXCR, one entry per CDR3 protein. The sample lists roughly 560,000 distinct CDR3 sequences; 12% were seen once. Time point denoted: newly diagnosed GD, antithyroid drugs for less than 3 months. Isolated PBMC RNA provided the starting material for the TCR library. The same specimen was also included in a second study, on T cells in Graves' hyperthyroidism and ophthalmopathy.

Sequences were derived from peripheral blood mononuclear cells (PBMCs), sampled at new diagnosis, from a patient treated with antithyroid drugs. These receptors all stem from a young woman with Graves disease.

This clonotype was observed a few times. The rearrangement uses TRBV19 and TRBJ1-1; 7 nucleotides match TRBD1. This CDR3 contains 14 residues. Germline CDR1 is LNHDA and CDR2 is SQIVND (reference sequence). J was trimmed by 3 bases and V by 5 bases; bases with no gene match: 6. The CDR3 sequence is CASSFGTAYTEAFF. The DNA of the CDR3 is TGTGCCAGTAGTTTCGGGACAGCGTACACTGAAGCTTTCTTT.

This clonotype was counted many times. This chain connects TRBV29-1 to TRBJ1-4; no firm D call. The CDR3 loop spans 13 amino acids. Germline CDR1 and CDR2: SQVTM and ANQGSEA. V shed 4 bases and J shed 0 bases, with 6 bases lying between them. The CDR3 loop is CSVGRTTNEKLFF. The CDR3 DNA reads as TGCAGCGTTGGCAGGACAACTAATGAAAAACTGTTTTTT. The complete variable domain, with remaining parts taken from reference TRBV29-1 and TRBJ1-4, reads SAVISQKPSRDICQRGTSLTIQCQVDSQVTMMFWYRQQPGQSLTLIATANQGSEATYESGFVIDKFPISRPNLTFSTLTVSNMSPEDSSIYLCSVGRTTNEKLFFGSGTQLSVL.

The rearrangement uses TRBV19 and TRBJ2-4; TRBD1 matches at 9 bases. Losses at the gene ends were 5 bases for V and 7 bases for J; bases not matched to a gene: 6. This CDR3 spans 14 amino acids. Germline assignment: CDR1 LNHDA and CDR2 SQIVND (reference sequence). CDR3 amino acids: CASSEQGAWNIQYF. The CDR3 nucleotides read TGTGCCAGTAGTGAACAGGGGGCGTGGAACATTCAGTACTTC.

This clonotype was seen repeatedly, ten times or more. The gene calls are TRBV28 and TRBJ1-1, with D perhaps matching TRBD1 (6 bases). Trimming took off 1 base at V and 3 bases at J, with 24 bases between the two ends. CDR1 is MDHEN and CDR2 is SYDVKM in the germline V gene. CDR3 length equals 19 residues. The DNA for the CDR3 is TGTGCCAGCAGTTTATACGGGCCTGAAAGGGAGAAGGGGGACACTGAAGCTTTCTTT. It encodes CASSLYGPEREKGDTEAFF.

The chain has TRBV6-2 or TRBV6-3 and TRBJ2-7; D is perhaps TRBD1 (6 bases). Germline lookup yields CDR1 MNHEY and CDR2 SVGEGT. Trimming shortened V by 2 bases and J by 2 bases, and 16 bases separated the two germline ends. This CDR3 region has 16 residues. In nucleotides, the CDR3 is TGTGCCAGCAGTTACCCCGTCCCCGCAGGGGCCTACGAGCAGTACTTC. Amino acids: CASSYPVPAGAYEQYF.

Ten or more counts support this clonotype. The chain joins TRBV18 to TRBJ1-4; D is undetermined. Germline lookup yields CDR1 KGHSH and CDR2 LQKENI. The V end was cut by 8 bases, the J end by 2 bases, with 15 bases between. The CDR3 consists of 15 residues. CDR3 in DNA: TGTGCCAGCGCCACCGGTTGGGCTACTAATGAAAAACTGTTTTTT. Amino acid sequence: CASATGWATNEKLFF.

There are a few counts of this clonotype. It may be a read error: a sequence one base away is much more abundant. The chain joins TRBV2 to TRBJ1-1; 7 bases agree with TRBD1. Trimming took 4 bases from V and 1 from J; bases not matched to a gene: 3. CDR1 is SNHLY, CDR2 FYNNEI, per germline. The CDR3 covers 14 residues. The CDR3 sequence is CASSGQGSNTEAFF. CDR3 in DNA: TGTGCCAGCAGTGGACAGGGATCGAACACTGAAGCTTTCTTT.

The chain employs TRBV3-1 and TRBJ1-3, with no clear D. The CDR3 covers 14 residues. Deletions cut 4 bases from V and 3 bases from J, with 10 bases between. The germline gives CDR1 LGHDT, CDR2 YNNKEL (reference sequence). The CDR3 sequence is CASSLPGYGNTIYF. The CDR3 region has the DNA TGTGCCAGCAGCCTACCAGGCTATGGAAACACCATATATTTT.

This clonotype turned up a few times. The chain has TRBV7-9 and TRBJ2-6, with 10 bases matching TRBD1. With V trimmed by 5 bases and J by 0 bases, 16 bases remained unmatched. In germline, CDR1 is SEHNR, CDR2 FQNEAQ (reference sequence). This CDR3 is 21 amino acids long. CDR3 residues: CASSPDRGRVNISSGANVLTF. CDR3 nucleotides: TGTGCCAGCAGCCCAGACAGGGGGCGGGTTAATATTTCCTCTGGGGCCAACGTCCTGACTTTC.

The chain is built from TRBV5-1 and TRBJ2-7; TRBD2 agrees at 10 bases. V was pared by 2 bases and J by 0 bases, with 11 bases of the junction left unmatched. The germline V gene has CDR1 SGHRS and CDR2 YFSETQ. The CDR3 totals 18 residues. This CDR3 reads CASSLALAGSRSSYEQYF. The CDR3 region has the DNA TGCGCCAGCAGCTTAGCACTAGCGGGATCCCGAAGCTCCTACGAGCAGTACTTC.

This clonotype was seen a handful of times. The chain employs TRBV24-1 and TRBJ2-1; the D is unclear. The CDR3 runs to 12 residues. V dropped 0 bases and J dropped 5 bases, with 1 base sitting between them. In germline, CDR1 is KGHDR, CDR2 SFDVKD. CDR3 DNA: TGTGCCACCAGTGATTTGAACAATGAGCAGTTCTTC. Protein: CATSDLNNEQFF.

This clonotype has a count of ten or more. The J gene is TRBJ2-7, the V gene TRBV20-1, with 9 bases matching TRBD1. This CDR3 has 14 residues. With V trimmed by 0 bases and J by 2 bases, 2 bases remained unmatched. Per the germline V gene, CDR1 is DFQATT and CDR2 is SNEGSKA (reference sequence). The CDR3 DNA is TGCAGTGCTAGAGAAGGACAGGGGACCTACGAGCAGTACTTC. The encoded protein is CSAREGQGTYEQYF.

The chain carries TRBV7-8 and TRBJ1-6, with TRBD1 matching over 7 bases. The length of the CDR3 is 18 residues. The V gene's germline CDR1 is SGHVS and CDR2 FQNEAQ. The J segment lost 3 bases and the V segment lost 6 bases, leaving 14 bases of the junction unmatched. The DNA of the CDR3 is TGTGCCAGCAGTGATGGACAGGACACAGTCCTCTATAATTCACCCCTCCACTTT. Protein: CASSDGQDTVLYNSPLHF.

On this clonotype: This may be a read error, as it is one base from a much larger clone. The chain is built from TRBV19 and TRBJ1-2, with D uncertain. Trimming pared 6 bases from V and 7 bases from J, leaving 15 bases between. CDR1 and CDR2 (germline): LNHDA, SQIVND (reference sequence). This CDR3 has 13 amino acids. The CDR3 region has the DNA TGTGCCAGTAGAACGGAAGAGTTGGGTGGCTACACCTTC. Amino acid sequence: CASRTEELGGYTF.

This clonotype was observed a few times. The rearrangement uses TRBV29-1 and TRBJ1-4; possible D gene TRBD1, 5 bases. The ends were cut back, 4 bases at V and 0 bases at J, with 9 bases in the middle. CDR1 SQVTM and CDR2 ANQGSEA come from the germline V gene. This CDR3 is 14 amino acids long. Here the CDR3 reads CSVAGQATNEKLFF. DNA of the CDR3: TGCAGCGTTGCCGGACAAGCAACTAATGAAAAACTGTTTTTT. Using reference TRBV29-1 and TRBJ1-4 for the parts outside the CDR3, the full variable domain is SAVISQKPSRDICQRGTSLTIQCQVDSQVTMMFWYRQQPGQSLTLIATANQGSEATYESGFVIDKFPISRPNLTFSTLTVSNMSPEDSSIYLCSVAGQATNEKLFFGSGTQLSVL.

This clonotype has just a few counts. The chain couples TRBV27 to TRBJ2-6, with D uncertain. The V end lost 6 bases, the J end lost 1 base, and 10 bases lay between the germline ends. The CDR3 extends over 15 amino acids. Germline loops: CDR1 MNHEY, CDR2 SMNVEV (reference sequence). The CDR3, as DNA: TGTGCCAGCAGCTCTCTTTCTTCTGGGGCCAACGTCCTGACTTTC. This sequence encodes CASSSLSSGANVLTF.

Concerning this clonotype itself: A far larger clone lies a single base away; this is likely a read error. The chain combines TRBV2 with TRBJ2-1; D tentatively reads TRBD1 or TRBD2 (5 bases each). The J call could be wrong; TRBJ2-5 is a better fit for the DNA end. There are 15 residues in the CDR3. CDR1 and CDR2 (germline): SNHLY, FYNNEI. CDR3 in DNA: TGTGCCAGCAGTGTAAGCCGGGACCATAAAGAGACCCAGTACTTC. It codes for CASSVSRDHKETQYF.

Only a few counts were recorded for this clonotype. The genes are TRBV5-1 and TRBJ2-1; a weak D match, TRBD1 (5 bases). The CDR3 loop spans 15 amino acids. Germline assignment: CDR1 SGHRS and CDR2 YFSETQ. Trimming left V 2 bases short and J 0 bases short, with 9 bases between. The CDR3 nucleotides are TGCGCCAGCAGCTTTAGACAGAGCTCCTACAATGAGCAGTTCTTC. Its translation: CASSFRQSSYNEQFF. Supplemented by reference TRBV5-1 and TRBJ2-1, the full variable domain reads KAGVTQTPRYLIKTRGQQVTLSCSPISGHRSVSWYQQTPGQGLQFLFEYFSETQRNKGNFPGRFSGRQFSNSRSEMNVSTLELGDSALYLCASSFRQSSYNEQFFGPGTRLTVL.

V and J are TRBV30 and TRBJ2-3; TRBD2 matches at 8 bases. The J call may be faulty, since TRBJ2-7 better matches the DNA end. Germline V CDR1 and CDR2: GTSNPN, SVGIG (reference sequence). CDR3 length equals 16 residues. The CDR3 nucleotides are TGTGCCTGGAGTCGGGAGGGAGGGGGTTACTACGAGGAGCAGTACGTC. It codes for CAWSREGGGYYEEQYV.

The table lists this clonotype with many counts. The chain joins TRBV5-6 to TRBJ1-1; D gene uncertain. CDR1 and CDR2 from the germline V gene are SGHDT and YYEEEE. This CDR3 has 12 residues. V was cut by 0 bases and J by 7 bases, with 7 bases left in between. The CDR3 sequence is CASSLDLDEAFF. The CDR3 DNA follows: TGTGCCAGCAGCTTGGATTTGGATGAAGCTTTCTTT.

Regarding this clonotype: Relative to the germline gene, one junction end is altered; a read error may explain this. This sequence joins TRBV6-1 and TRBJ2-7, with 8 bases identical to TRBD1. The CDR3 is made up of 14 amino acids. Germline V CDR1 and CDR2: MNHNS, SASEGT. This CDR3 reads CASGEQGGSHEQYF. The CDR3, as DNA: TGTGCCAGCGGTGAACAGGGGGGTTCCCACGAGCAGTACTTC.

This clonotype was counted ten times or more. The V gene is TRBV27, the J gene TRBJ1-2, with D possibly being TRBD1 (5 bases). V was shortened by 10 bases and J by 6 bases, with 12 bases between the two germline ends. Germline V gene data show CDR1 as MNHEY and CDR2 as SMNVEV (reference sequence). This CDR3 is built from 11 residues. This CDR3 reads CAIKDMNGYTF. CDR3 DNA: TGTGCCATCAAGGACATGAATGGCTACACCTTC.

This clonotype has more than one count but fewer than ten. The chain recombines TRBV2 with TRBJ1-3; a possible D gene is TRBD1 (6 bases). CDR3 length: 15 amino acids. Looked up from germline, CDR1 is SNHLY and CDR2 is FYNNEI. The V and J ends lost 4 bases and 3 bases respectively, with 13 bases between them. CDR3 loop: CASSGDIVGGNTIYF. In DNA form, the CDR3 reads TGTGCCAGCAGTGGGGACATTGTGGGTGGAAACACCATATATTTT. The full variable domain, with the rest looked up from reference TRBV2 and TRBJ1-3, is EPEVTQTPSHQVTQMGQEVILRCVPISNHLYFYWYRQILGQKVEFLVSFYNNEISEKSEIFDDQFSVERPDGSNFTLKIRSTKLEDSAMYFCASSGDIVGGNTIYFGEGSWLTVV.